This paragraph covers one T cell receptor (beta chain) sequence. In the original analysis: Amplification from reference gene primers served as the basis for estimated nucleated cell counts. Produced via immunoSEQ multiplex PCR; TCRdb's table is partial and in-frame only. V, J and clone size are those of that table, while D and trimming were read from the DNA. Of some 200,000 clones in the sample, 70% to 85% were seen once. V shed 3 bases and J 0 bases; nucleotides not matched to a gene: 2. This CDR3 spans 15 amino acids. CDR1 is MDHEN and CDR2 is SYDVKM in the germline V gene. Cohorts were assigned according to the clinical history that participants reported. The source of the sample is a study of blood T cell repertoires in COVID-19. Study overall: Sites in the United States, Italy and Spain provided acute and convalescent COVID-19 samples. T cells, B-cell-depleted T cells, or PBMCs supplied cDNA or gDNA.

Sample: PBMCs or T cells enriched from blood (not recorded which). The sequence derives from a woman in her thirties or forties with acute COVID-19. The rearrangement joins TRBV28 to TRBJ2-3, with 8 nucleotides matching TRBD2. CDR3 sequence: CASSFGTRSTDTQYF. CDR3 DNA: TGTGCCAGCAGTTTCGGGACTAGAAGCACAGATACGCAGTATTTT.